This T cell receptor (beta chain) was retrieved from a study of cytomegalovirus exposure and HLA in healthy donors. Findings and limits, study-wide: There was a cluster of highly shared sequence variants that was likely a sequencing artifact. Serostatus for CMV was the only available immune exposure information. According to a later analysis, donors in an Asian-associated ancestry cluster reportedly had fewer N-insertions than the roughly 670-donor mean.

In its sample, this clone was seen a few times. Its antigen is undetermined. The CDR3 has 13 residues. Germline V gene sequence: CDR1 MNHEY, CDR2 SVGAGI. V lost 5 bases, J lost 5 bases, and 12 bases lay in between. The PCR was carried out with 60 Vbeta primers and 13 Jbeta primers. Assay: immunoSEQ multiplex PCR; the TCRdb copy retains only in-frame clones and omits some. Of about 120,000 clones in the sample, 80% to 85% were seen once. The sequenced sample was PBMCs. The TCR comes from a middle-aged woman in good health and CMV-seronegative. This chain links TRBV6-5 with TRBJ1-1; D ambiguous. The CDR3, as DNA: TGTGCCAGCAGTAGGGAGTCGTGGACTGAAGCTTTCTTT. This translates into CASSRESWTEAFF.